What follows describes a single T cell receptor beta chain. Using immunoSEQ multiplex PCR, the repertoire was profiled, and TCRdb retains in-frame clones only, with some absent. The data contain 130,000 or so clones, more than 85% of them seen just once; the ten biggest clones take up about 13%. The entry originates in a study of PD-1 blockade in mismatch repair-deficient tumors. PCR or immunohistochemistry showed mismatch repair deficiency in every enrolled patient. The CDR3 is 14 residues long. Per the germline V gene, CDR1 is GTSNPN and CDR2 is SVGIG (reference sequence). The V gene end was trimmed by 2 bases and the J gene end by 0 bases; junction bases not matched to a gene: 4.

The sequencing here drew on peripheral blood, taken 44 weeks after starting pembrolizumab. The clonotype originates from an adult with mismatch repair-deficient cancer. J is TRBJ2-7 and V is TRBV30; 7 bases agree with TRBD2. CDR3 sequence: CAWSRDYNSYEQYF. The CDR3, as DNA: TGTGCCTGGAGTCGGGACTACAACTCCTACGAGCAGTACTTC. The full variable domain, in which reference TRBV30 and TRBJ2-7 provide the parts outside the CDR3, is SQTIHQWPATLVQPVGSPLSLECTVEGTSNPNLYWYRQAAGRGLQLLFYSVGIGQISSEVPQNLSASRPQDRQFILSSKKLLLSDSGFYLCAWSRDYNSYEQYFGPGTRLTVT.